What follows are 17 T cell receptor beta chains derived from one specimen sequenced in a study of T cell clonality in common variable immunodeficiency. Measured with immunoSEQ multiplex PCR; TCRdb has only the in-frame clones, and not every one. The sample has more than 35,000 clones, none seen only once. Sequencing was done on a sample of peripheral blood mononuclear cells. These receptors were taken from a person aged 18 to 69 in good health.

This clone was counted at least ten times. The read gets to within 3 residues of the CDR3 end, and the germline J gene fills in the rest. The chain recombines TRBV11-2 with TRBJ2-3; maybe TRBD1 (6 bases). V shed 4 bases and J shed 6 bases, with 11 bases lying between them. The CDR3 covers 13 residues. CDR1 is SGHAT and CDR2 is FQNNGV in the germline V gene. The sequenced part of the CDR3 DNA is TGTGCCAGCAGCTCACTGGACAGCGATACG. This codes for CASSSLDSDT. The full CDR3 protein is CASSSLDSDTQYF.

This clone was detected many times. From the germline J gene comes the end of the CDR3, since the read stops 3 residues before it. The rearrangement joins TRBV27 to TRBJ1-1; D is unresolved. The CDR3 loop spans 13 amino acids. Germline CDR1 reads MNHEY; CDR2 reads SMNVEV (reference sequence). V was trimmed by 1 base and J by 1 base, leaving 4 bases between them. The DNA read from the CDR3 is TGTGCCAGCAGTTTATGGCCGAACACTGAA. Protein sequence: CASSLWPNTE. In full, the CDR3 is CASSLWPNTEAFF.

This clone was detected many times. Sequencing ends 3 residues short of the CDR3 end; the germline J gene provides the rest. The gene calls are TRBV7-9 and TRBJ1-5, with 8 bases lining up with TRBD1. The CDR3 sequence is 14 residues long. CDR1 SEHNR and CDR2 FQNEAQ come from the germline V gene (reference sequence). J was trimmed by 4 bases and V by 1 base; bases with no gene match: 0. CDR3: CASSLGDRNQPQHF. The covered CDR3 bases are TGTGCCAGCAGCTTAGGGGACAGGAATCAGCCC.

This clone was seen ten or more times. With the read ending 3 residues before the CDR3 end, the germline J gene is used to fill in that end. The rearrangement uses TRBV19 and TRBJ1-5; possibly TRBD1 for D (6 bases). The V and J ends lost 3 bases and 6 bases respectively, with 15 bases between them. CDR1 is LNHDA, CDR2 SQIVND, per germline (reference sequence). The CDR3 totals 15 residues. The CDR3 spells CASSIFRGAGQPQHF. The covered CDR3 bases are TGTGCCAGTAGTATCTTCAGGGGCGCTGGTCAGCCC.

This clone was counted ten times or more. Read coverage stops 3 residues before the CDR3 terminus; the germline J gene supplies the remainder. This chain connects TRBV6-2 or TRBV6-3 to TRBJ1-5; no reliable D call. The germline V and J ends were trimmed by 6 bases and 3 bases, with 15 bases remaining between them. Germline values: CDR1 MNHEY, CDR2 SVGEGT. CDR3 length: 15 amino acids. The CDR3 protein is CASSPFGQDNQPQHF. The CDR3 bases that were read are TGTGCCAGCAGCCCCTTTGGGCAGGACAATCAGCCC.

Ten or more counts support this clone. The read finishes 3 residues shy of the CDR3 end, and the germline J gene is used to complete it. The rearrangement joins TRBV20-1 to TRBJ1-1, with no clear D. The germline V gene has CDR1 DFQATT and CDR2 SNEGSKA (reference sequence). V was clipped by 4 bases and J by 3 bases, with 9 bases between them. This CDR3 comprises 12 residues. CDR3 DNA (partial): TGCAGTGCTAAAGGCGGATACACTGAA. Its protein product is CSAKGGYTE. The full CDR3 sequence reads CSAKGGYTEAFF.

At least ten counts were recorded for this clone. Coverage ceases 3 residues before the CDR3 finishes, and the germline J gene fills in the end. The V call is TRBV5-1, the J call TRBJ2-1; a weak D match, TRBD1 (6 bases). Germline-derived CDR1 and CDR2 are SGHRS and YFSETQ. The V end lost 1 base, the J end lost 4 bases, and 12 bases lay between the germline ends. This CDR3 comprises 15 residues. Incomplete CDR3 DNA: TGCGCCAGCAGCTTGAGGGGGAGTTCGTACAATGAG. Translation: CASSLRGSSYNE. The complete CDR3 protein is CASSLRGSSYNEQFF.

This clone was found many times. The CDR3 extends 3 residues past the end of the read, so its final part is completed from the germline J gene. The rearrangement joins TRBV9 to TRBJ2-1; TRBD2 is a possible D gene (7 bases). The CDR3 length is 14 residues. V dropped 0 bases and J dropped 8 bases, with 12 bases sitting between them. CDR1 and CDR2 (germline): SGDLS, YYNGEE. Partial CDR3 DNA: TGTGCCAGCAGCGTAGAGGGGGGGGCGGATGAG. It is translated as CASSVEGGADE. The whole CDR3 reads CASSVEGGADEQFF.

This clone was observed at least ten times. The sequence runs out 3 residues before the end of the CDR3; the remainder is reconstructed from the germline J gene. V and J are TRBV18 and TRBJ2-7; 11 bases map to TRBD1. Germline values: CDR1 KGHSH, CDR2 LQKENI. The V and J ends lost 1 base and 5 bases, in that order; junction bases with no gene match: 10. The CDR3 length is 17 residues. Partial CDR3 DNA: TGTGCCAGCTCACCACGGGTTCCAGGACAGGGGGCCAACGAG. Its translation: CASSPRVPGQGANE. The full CDR3 protein reads CASSPRVPGQGANEQYF.

This clone appeared many times. The read gets to within 3 residues of the CDR3 end, and the germline J gene fills in the rest. This chain uses TRBV19 with TRBJ2-1; 7 bases align to TRBD1. The V and J ends lost 5 bases and 4 bases, in that order; junction bases with no gene match: 8. Germline V lookup: CDR1 LNHDA, CDR2 SQIVND (reference sequence). CDR3 length: 15 amino acids. CDR3 sequence: CASSLRGRIYNEQFF. CDR3 DNA, as far as it was read: TGTGCCAGTAGTCTCAGGGGGAGAATATACAATGAG.

This clone came up many times. Sequencing ends 3 residues short of the CDR3 end; the germline J gene provides the rest. The chain employs TRBV7-2 and TRBJ1-6; the D gene is possibly TRBD1 (6 bases). Per the germline V gene, CDR1 is SGHTA and CDR2 is FQGNSA. V lost 8 bases to trimming and J lost 10 bases, with 15 bases between them. The CDR3 sequence is 13 residues long. The CDR3 sequence is CASRTGNGSPLHF. CDR3 bases read: TGTGCCAGCCGTACAGGGAATGGGTCACCC.

In this sample, this clone turned up many times. The read halts 3 residues ahead of the CDR3 end, with the missing end drawn from the germline J gene. V and J are TRBV7-2 and TRBJ2-6; possible D gene TRBD2, 7 bases. V dropped 6 bases and J dropped 3 bases, with 12 bases sitting between them. Per the germline V gene, CDR1 is SGHTA and CDR2 is FQGNSA. CDR3 length equals 15 residues. CDR3 loop: CASRPGGSGANVLTF. The part of the CDR3 DNA that was read is TGTGCCAGCAGACCGGGGGGCAGTGGGGCCAACGTC.

This clone has a count of ten or more. The sequenced fragment ends 3 residues before the CDR3 boundary, so the rest is inferred from the germline J gene. This chain joins TRBV5-1 and TRBJ2-5, with D tentatively TRBD2 (5 bases). The CDR3 is 14 residues long. The germline gives CDR1 SGHRS, CDR2 YFSETQ. V lost 7 bases, J lost 3 bases, and 16 bases lay in between. CDR3 DNA, as far as it was read: TGCGCCAGCGGAAGTACCGGGGAAAAAGAGACC. Encoded protein: CASGSTGEKET. The whole CDR3 sequence reads CASGSTGEKETQYF.

This clone was detected ten times or more. At one of its ends the junction is not consistent with the germline gene, which may arise from a read error. The missing CDR3 end, 3 residues past where the read stops, is filled in from the germline J gene. The chain combines TRBV20-1 with TRBJ1-4; 7 bases line up with TRBD1. This CDR3 is 13 amino acids long. CDR1 and CDR2 from the germline V gene are DFQATT and SNEGSKA (reference sequence). The CDR3 sequence is CSARGQGDEKLFF. The part of the CDR3 DNA that was read is TGCAGTGCCAGAGGGCAGGGGGACGAAAAA.

This clone was recorded at least ten times. Because the CDR3's place on the DNA is in doubt, the DNA is left out and the CDR3 is given as listed by TCRdb. This sequence joins TRBV5-5 and TRBJ1-1; TRBD1-2, the D gene given by the table, was not confirmed from the DNA. The CDR3 length equals 13 residues, ends included. Germline assignment: CDR1 SGHKS and CDR2 YYEKEE (reference sequence). CDR3 in amino acids: CASSFGSGTEAFF.

This clone was seen at least ten times. The read ends 3 residues early relative to the CDR3; the germline J gene fills the gap. The chain uses TRBV13 and TRBJ2-3, with TRBD2 matching over 9 bases. CDR1 and CDR2 (germline): PRHDT, FYEKMQ (reference sequence). This CDR3 has 17 amino acids. Trimming cost V 5 bases and J 2 bases; bases outside gene matches: 11. The covered CDR3 bases are TGTGCCAGCAGCGGACGTAGTAGCGGGGGAGCCACAGATACG. Amino acid sequence: CASSGRSSGGATDT. The whole CDR3 region reads CASSGRSSGGATDTQYF.

Ten or more counts support this clone. This chain's CDR3 is CASSPQGQGARGYTF. The part of the CDR3 DNA that was read is TGTGCCAGCTCACCACAGGGACAGGGGGCAAGGGGC. The V call is TRBV18, the J call TRBJ1-2; 12 bases are a match to TRBD1. The CDR3 goes on 3 residues after the read ends, and that part is filled in from the germline J gene. CDR3 size: 15 residues. Looked up from germline, CDR1 is KGHSH and CDR2 is LQKENI.